What follows describes a single TCR beta chain. The antigen remains unidentified. Every patient experienced relapse after autologous stem cell transplantation, and brentuximab vedotin exposure varied. Best response was recorded as complete response, partial response or progressive disease. This entry comes from a study of PD-1 blockade in classical Hodgkin lymphoma. General observations from the study: Complete responders showed a baseline diversity that resembled the diversity of newly diagnosed patients. In newly diagnosed patients, baseline TCR diversity was reportedly below that of healthy donors. TCR diversity in CD4+, not CD8+, cells rose significantly by C4D1.

CDR1 is SGDLS and CDR2 is YYNGEE in the germline V gene. The CDR3 length is 18 residues. Between the trimmed V and J ends, which lost 2 bases and 1 base, there was a span of 21 bases. The assay was immunoSEQ multiplex PCR, and TCRdb's table has in-frame clones only and misses some. The profile shows some 16,000 clones, about 80% of them singletons. The TCR sequence derives from a human donor with classical Hodgkin lymphoma. The rearrangement uses TRBV9 and TRBJ1-1; TRBD1 might be the D (6 bases). The specimen comprised peripheral blood mononuclear cells (PBMCs), sampled before the second cycle of nivolumab. CDR3 region: CASSVGLGVGHQNTEAFF. In nucleotides, the CDR3 is TGTGCCAGCAGCGTTGGGCTCGGAGTGGGACACCAGAACACTGAAGCTTTCTTT.